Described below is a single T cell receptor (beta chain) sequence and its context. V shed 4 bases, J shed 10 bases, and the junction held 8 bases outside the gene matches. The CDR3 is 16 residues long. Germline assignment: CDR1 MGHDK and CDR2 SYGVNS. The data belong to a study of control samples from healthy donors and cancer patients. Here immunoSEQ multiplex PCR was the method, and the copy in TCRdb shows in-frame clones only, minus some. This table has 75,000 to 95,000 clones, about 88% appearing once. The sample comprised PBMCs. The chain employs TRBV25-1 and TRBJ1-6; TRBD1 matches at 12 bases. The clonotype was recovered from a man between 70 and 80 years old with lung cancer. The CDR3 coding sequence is TGTGCCAGCAGTGCCTATGGAGGGACAGGGGGCTCACCCCTCCACTTT. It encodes CASSAYGGTGGSPLHF.